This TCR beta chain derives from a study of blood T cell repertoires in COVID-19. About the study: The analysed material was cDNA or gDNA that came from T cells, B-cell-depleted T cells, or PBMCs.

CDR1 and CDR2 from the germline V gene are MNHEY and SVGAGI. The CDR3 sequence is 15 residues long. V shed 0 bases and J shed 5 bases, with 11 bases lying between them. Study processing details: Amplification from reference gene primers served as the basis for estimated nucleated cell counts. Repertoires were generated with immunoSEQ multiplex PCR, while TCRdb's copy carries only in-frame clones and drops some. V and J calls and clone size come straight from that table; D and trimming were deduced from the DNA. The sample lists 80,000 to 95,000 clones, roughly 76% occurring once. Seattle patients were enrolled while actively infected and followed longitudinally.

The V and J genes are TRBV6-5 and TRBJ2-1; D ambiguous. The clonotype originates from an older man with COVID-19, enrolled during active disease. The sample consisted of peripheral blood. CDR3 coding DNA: TGTGCCAGCAGTTACTCAGCGAACGACCACAATGAGCAGTTCTTC. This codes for CASSYSANDHNEQFF.